Reported below is one T cell receptor (beta chain). Antigen unknown. The entry originates in a study of T cell responses to AZD1222 COVID-19 vaccine. General study points: Donors in the cohort were predominantly white British and more often female, and clonal diversity was possibly underestimated. A reported finding is that nearly half of spike-specific TCRs target unmutated variant regions.

Combined were second doses at about 4 or about 12 weeks. Trimming took off 0 bases at V and 12 bases at J, with 11 bases between the two ends. Germline loops: CDR1 LGHDT, CDR2 YNNKEL (reference sequence). The CDR3 is 12 amino acids. Assay used: immunoSEQ multiplex PCR; TCRdb lists only in-frame clones, some missing. This repertoire shows fewer than 200,000 clones, 88% found once; its top ten account for around 26%. J is TRBJ1-1 and V is TRBV3-1 (or the pseudogene TRBV3-2), with D unresolved. The TCR was taken from an adult who received the AZD1222 COVID-19 vaccine. The specimen comprised peripheral blood, sampled 28 days after the second AZD1222 dose. CDR3 protein: CASSQEYFGPFF. DNA for the CDR3: TGTGCCAGCAGCCAAGAGTACTTTGGTCCTTTCTTT.